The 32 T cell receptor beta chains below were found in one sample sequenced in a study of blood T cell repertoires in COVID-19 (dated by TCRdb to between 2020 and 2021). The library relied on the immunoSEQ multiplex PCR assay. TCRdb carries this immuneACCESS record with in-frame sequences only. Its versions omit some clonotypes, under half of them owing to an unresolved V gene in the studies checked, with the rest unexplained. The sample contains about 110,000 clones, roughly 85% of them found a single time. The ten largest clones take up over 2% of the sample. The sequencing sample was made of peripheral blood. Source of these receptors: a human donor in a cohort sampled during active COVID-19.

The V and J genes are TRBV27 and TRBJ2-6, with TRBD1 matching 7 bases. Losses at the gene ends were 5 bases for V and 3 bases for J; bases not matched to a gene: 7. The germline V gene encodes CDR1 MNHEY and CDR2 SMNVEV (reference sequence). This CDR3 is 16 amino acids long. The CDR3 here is CASSRKGALGANVLTF. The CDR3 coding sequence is TGTGCCAGCAGTCGGAAGGGGGCGCTTGGGGCCAACGTCCTGACTTTC.

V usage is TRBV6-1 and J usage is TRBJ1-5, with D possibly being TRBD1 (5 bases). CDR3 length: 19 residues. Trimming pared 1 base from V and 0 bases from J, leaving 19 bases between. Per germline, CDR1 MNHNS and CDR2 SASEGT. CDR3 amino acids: CASSEVVRGRLTSNQPQHF. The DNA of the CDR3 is TGTGCCAGCAGTGAAGTTGTAAGGGGCCGCCTAACTAGCAATCAGCCCCAGCATTTT.

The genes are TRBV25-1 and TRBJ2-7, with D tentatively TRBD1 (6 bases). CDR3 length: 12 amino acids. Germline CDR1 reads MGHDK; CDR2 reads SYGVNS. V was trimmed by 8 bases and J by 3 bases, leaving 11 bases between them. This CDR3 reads CASSEGVYEQYF. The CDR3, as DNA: TGTGCCAGCTCCGAGGGGGTCTACGAGCAGTACTTC.

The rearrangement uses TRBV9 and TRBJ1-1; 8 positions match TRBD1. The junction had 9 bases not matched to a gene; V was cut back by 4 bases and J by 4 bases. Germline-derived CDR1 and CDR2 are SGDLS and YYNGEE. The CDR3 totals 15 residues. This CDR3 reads CASSPYQGQVTEAFF. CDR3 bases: TGTGCCAGCAGCCCCTACCAGGGACAGGTCACTGAAGCTTTCTTT.

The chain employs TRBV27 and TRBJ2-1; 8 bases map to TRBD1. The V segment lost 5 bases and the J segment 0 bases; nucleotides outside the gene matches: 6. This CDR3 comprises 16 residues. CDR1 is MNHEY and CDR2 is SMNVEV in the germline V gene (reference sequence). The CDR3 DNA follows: TGTGCCAGCAGTCTCAGGGGGCCGAGCTCCTACAATGAGCAGTTCTTC. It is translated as CASSLRGPSSYNEQFF.

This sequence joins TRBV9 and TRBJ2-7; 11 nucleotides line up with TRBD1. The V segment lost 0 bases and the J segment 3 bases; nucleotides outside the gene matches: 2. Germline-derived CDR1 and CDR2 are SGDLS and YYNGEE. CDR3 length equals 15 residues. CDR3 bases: TGTGCCAGCAGCGTAGAGGACAGGGGGCTCTACGAGCAGTACTTC. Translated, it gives CASSVEDRGLYEQYF.

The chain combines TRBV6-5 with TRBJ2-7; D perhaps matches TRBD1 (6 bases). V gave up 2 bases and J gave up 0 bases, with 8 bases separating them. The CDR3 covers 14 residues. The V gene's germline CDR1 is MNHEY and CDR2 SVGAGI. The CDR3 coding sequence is TGTGCCAGCAGTTACAGGGGGTCCTCCTACGAGCAGTACTTC. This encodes CASSYRGSSYEQYF.

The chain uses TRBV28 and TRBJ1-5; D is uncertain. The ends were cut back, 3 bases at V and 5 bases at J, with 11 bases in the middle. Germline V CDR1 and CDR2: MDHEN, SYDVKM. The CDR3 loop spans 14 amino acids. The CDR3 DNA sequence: TGTGCCAGCAGTTTCTCCCAGGAATATCAGCCCCAGCATTTT. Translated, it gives CASSFSQEYQPQHF.

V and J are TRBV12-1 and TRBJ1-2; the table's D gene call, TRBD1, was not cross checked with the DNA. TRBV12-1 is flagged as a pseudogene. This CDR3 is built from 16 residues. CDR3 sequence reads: CASSEKTPDRLYGYTF. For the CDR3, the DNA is TGTGCCAGCAGCGAAAAGACCCCGGACAGGCTCTATGGCTACACCTTC.

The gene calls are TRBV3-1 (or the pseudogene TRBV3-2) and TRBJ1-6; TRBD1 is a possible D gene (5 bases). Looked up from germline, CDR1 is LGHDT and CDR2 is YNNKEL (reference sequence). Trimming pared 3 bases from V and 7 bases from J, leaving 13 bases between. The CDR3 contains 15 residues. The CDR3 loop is CASSHLDNGNSPLHF. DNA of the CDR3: TGTGCCAGCAGCCACCTGGACAACGGGAATTCACCCCTCCACTTT.

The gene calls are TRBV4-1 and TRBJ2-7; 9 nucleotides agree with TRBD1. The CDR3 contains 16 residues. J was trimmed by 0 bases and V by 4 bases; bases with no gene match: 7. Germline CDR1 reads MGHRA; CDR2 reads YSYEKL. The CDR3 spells CASSPAGTGSSYEQYF. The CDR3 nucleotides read TGCGCCAGCAGCCCAGCCGGGACAGGGAGCTCCTACGAGCAGTACTTC.

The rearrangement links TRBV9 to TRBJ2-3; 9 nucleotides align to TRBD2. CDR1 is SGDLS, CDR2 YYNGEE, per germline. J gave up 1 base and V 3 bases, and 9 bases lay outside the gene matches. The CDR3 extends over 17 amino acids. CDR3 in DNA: TGTGCCAGCAGCGACCGGGCGGCGGGAGGGCGCACAGATACGCAGTATTTT. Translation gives CASSDRAAGGRTDTQYF.

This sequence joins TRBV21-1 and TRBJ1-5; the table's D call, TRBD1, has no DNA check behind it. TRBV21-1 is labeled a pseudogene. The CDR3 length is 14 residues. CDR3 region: CASSLLQGDQPQHF. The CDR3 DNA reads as TGTGCCAGCAGTCTCCTACAGGGTGATCAGCCCCAGCATTTT.

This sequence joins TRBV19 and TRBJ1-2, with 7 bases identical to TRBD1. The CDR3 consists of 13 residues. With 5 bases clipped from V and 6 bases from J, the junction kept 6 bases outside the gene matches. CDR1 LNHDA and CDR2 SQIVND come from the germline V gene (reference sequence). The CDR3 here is CASSYTGVDGYTF. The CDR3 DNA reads TGTGCCAGTAGTTACACAGGGGTGGATGGCTACACCTTC.

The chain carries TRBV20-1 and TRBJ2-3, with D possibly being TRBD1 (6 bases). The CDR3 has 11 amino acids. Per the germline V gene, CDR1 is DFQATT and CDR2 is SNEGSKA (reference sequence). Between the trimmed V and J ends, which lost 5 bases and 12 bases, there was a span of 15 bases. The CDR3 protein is CSAAPGAVQYF. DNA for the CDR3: TGCAGTGCTGCCCCAGGGGCCGTTCAGTATTTT.

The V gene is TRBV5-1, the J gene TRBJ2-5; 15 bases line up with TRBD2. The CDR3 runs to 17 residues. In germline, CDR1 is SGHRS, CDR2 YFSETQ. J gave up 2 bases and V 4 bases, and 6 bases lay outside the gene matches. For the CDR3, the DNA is TGCGCCAGCAGCGGAGGGACTAGCGGGGGGTGGCAAGAGACCCAGTACTTC. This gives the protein CASSGGTSGGWQETQYF.

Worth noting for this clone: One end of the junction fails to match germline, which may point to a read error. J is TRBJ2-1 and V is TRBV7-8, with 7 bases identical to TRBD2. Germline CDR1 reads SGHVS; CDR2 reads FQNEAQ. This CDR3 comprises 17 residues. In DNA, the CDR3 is TGTGCCAGCAGCTTCTCTGGACTAGTCCCTTCCTCCAATGAGCAGTTCTTC. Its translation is CASSFSGLVPSSNEQFF.

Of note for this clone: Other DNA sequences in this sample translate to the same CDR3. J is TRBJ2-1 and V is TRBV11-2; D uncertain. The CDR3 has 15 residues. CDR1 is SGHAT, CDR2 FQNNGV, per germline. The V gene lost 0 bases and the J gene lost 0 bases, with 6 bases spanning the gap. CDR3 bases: TGTGCCAGCAGCTTAGACCTGAGCTCCTACAATGAGCAGTTCTTC. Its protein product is CASSLDLSSYNEQFF.

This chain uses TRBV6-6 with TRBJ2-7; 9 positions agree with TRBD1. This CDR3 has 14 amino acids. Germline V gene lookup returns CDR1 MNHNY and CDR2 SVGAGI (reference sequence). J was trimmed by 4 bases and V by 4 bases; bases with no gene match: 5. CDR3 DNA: TGTGCCAGCAGTTCCCGGGACAGGGTTTACGAGCAGTACTTC. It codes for CASSSRDRVYEQYF.

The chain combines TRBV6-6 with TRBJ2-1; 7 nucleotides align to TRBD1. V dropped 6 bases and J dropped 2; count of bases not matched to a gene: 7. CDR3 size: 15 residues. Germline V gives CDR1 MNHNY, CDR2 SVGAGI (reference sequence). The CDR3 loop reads CASRRQGSAYNEQFF. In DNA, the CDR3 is TGTGCCAGCAGACGACAGGGATCGGCCTACAATGAGCAGTTCTTC.

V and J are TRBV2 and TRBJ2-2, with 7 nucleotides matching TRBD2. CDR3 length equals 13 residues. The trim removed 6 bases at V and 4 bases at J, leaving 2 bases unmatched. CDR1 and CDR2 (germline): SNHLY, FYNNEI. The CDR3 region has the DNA TGTGCCAGCAGGTGGGGGGGCACCGGGGAGCTGTTTTTT. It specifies CASRWGGTGELFF.

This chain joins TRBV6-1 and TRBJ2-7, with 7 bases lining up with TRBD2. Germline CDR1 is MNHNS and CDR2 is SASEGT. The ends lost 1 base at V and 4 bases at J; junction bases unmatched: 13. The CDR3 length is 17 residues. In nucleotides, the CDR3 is TGTGCCAGCAGTGAAGGTTGGGGAGGGGTAATCGGGTACGAGCAGTACTTC. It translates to CASSEGWGGVIGYEQYF.

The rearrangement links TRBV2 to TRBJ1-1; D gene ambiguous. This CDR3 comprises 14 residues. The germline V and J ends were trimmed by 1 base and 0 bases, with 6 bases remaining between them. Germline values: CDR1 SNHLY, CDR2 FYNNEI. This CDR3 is CASSEEHLNTEAFF. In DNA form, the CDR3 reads TGTGCCAGCAGTGAAGAGCACTTGAACACTGAAGCTTTCTTT. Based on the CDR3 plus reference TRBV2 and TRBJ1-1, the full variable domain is EPEVTQTPSHQVTQMGQEVILRCVPISNHLYFYWYRQILGQKVEFLVSFYNNEISEKSEIFDDQFSVERPDGSNFTLKIRSTKLEDSAMYFCASSEEHLNTEAFFGQGTRLTVV.

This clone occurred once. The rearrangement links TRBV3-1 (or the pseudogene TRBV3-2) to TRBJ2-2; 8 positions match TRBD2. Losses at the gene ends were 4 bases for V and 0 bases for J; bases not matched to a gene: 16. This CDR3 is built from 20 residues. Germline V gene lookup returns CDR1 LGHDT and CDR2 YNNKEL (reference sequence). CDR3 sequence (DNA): TGTGCCAGCAGCCTGCTCTGGCGGGAGGACGCCCAATCGAACACCGGGGAGCTGTTTTTT. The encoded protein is CASSLLWREDAQSNTGELFF.

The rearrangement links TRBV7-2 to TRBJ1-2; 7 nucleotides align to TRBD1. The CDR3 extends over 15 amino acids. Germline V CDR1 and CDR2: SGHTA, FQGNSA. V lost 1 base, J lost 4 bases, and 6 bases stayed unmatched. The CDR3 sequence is CASSLGGQITYGYTF. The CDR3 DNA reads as TGTGCCAGCAGCTTAGGGGGACAGATTACCTATGGCTACACCTTC.

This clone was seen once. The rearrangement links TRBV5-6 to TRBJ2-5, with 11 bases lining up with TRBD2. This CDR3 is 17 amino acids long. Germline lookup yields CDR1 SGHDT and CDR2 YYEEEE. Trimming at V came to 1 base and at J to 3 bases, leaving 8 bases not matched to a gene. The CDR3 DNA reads TGTGCCAGCAGCTTGAGGCTAGCGGGGGGCTTAGAAGAGACCCAGTACTTC. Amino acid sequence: CASSLRLAGGLEETQYF. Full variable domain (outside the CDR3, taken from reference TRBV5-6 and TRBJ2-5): DAGVTQSPTHLIKTRGQQVTLRCSPKSGHDTVSWYQQALGQGPQFIFQYYEEEERQRGNFPDRFSGHQFPNYSSELNVNALLLGDSALYLCASSLRLAGGLEETQYFGPGTRLLVL.

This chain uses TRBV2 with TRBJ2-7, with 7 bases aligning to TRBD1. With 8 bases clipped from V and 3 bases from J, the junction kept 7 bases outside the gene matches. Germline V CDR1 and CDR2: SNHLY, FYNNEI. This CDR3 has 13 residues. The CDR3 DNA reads TGTGCCAGCTGCGTCAGGGGGAACTACGAGCAGTACTTC. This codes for CASCVRGNYEQYF.

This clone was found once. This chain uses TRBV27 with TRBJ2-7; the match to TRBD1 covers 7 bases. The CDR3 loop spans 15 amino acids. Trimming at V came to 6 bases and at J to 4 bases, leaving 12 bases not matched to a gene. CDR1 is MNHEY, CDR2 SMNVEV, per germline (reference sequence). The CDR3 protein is CASRGSGTARYEQYF. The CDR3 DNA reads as TGTGCCAGCAGGGGCAGTGGGACAGCTAGATACGAGCAGTACTTC.

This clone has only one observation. The CDR3 is CASSLWEGRYEQYF. In nucleotides, the CDR3 is TGTGCCAGCAGCTTATGGGAGGGGCGGTACGAGCAGTACTTC. The gene calls are TRBV11-2 and TRBJ2-7, with 7 positions matching TRBD2. Germline values: CDR1 SGHAT, CDR2 FQNNGV. V lost 2 bases and J lost 4; bases outside the gene matches: 5. The CDR3 is 14 residues long.

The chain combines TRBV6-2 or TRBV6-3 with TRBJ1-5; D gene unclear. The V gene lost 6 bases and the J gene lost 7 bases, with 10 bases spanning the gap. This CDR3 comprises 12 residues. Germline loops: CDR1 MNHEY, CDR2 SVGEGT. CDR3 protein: CASSEAMQPQHF. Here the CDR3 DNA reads TGTGCCAGCAGCGAGGCCATGCAGCCCCAGCATTTT.

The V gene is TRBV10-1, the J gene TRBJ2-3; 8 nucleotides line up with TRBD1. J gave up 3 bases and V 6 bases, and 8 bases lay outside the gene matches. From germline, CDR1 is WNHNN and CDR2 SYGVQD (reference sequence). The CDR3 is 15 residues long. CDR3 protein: CASSAPGTGTDTQYF. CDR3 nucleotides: TGCGCCAGCAGCGCTCCAGGGACAGGAACAGATACGCAGTATTTT.

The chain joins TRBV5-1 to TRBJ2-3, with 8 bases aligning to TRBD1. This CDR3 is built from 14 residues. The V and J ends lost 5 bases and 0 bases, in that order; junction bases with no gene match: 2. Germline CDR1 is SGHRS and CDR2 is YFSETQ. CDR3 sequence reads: CASRTGVSTDTQYF. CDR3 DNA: TGCGCCAGCAGGACAGGGGTTAGCACAGATACGCAGTATTTT.